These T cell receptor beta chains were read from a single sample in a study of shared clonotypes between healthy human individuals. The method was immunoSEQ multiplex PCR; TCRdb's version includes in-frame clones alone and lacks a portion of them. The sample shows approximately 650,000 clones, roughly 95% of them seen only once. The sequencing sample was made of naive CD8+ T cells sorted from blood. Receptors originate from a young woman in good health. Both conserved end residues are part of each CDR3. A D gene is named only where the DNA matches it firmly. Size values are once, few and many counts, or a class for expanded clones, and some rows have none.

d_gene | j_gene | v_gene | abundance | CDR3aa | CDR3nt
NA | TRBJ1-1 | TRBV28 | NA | CASSLWRDTEAFF | TGTGCCAGCAGTTTATGGCGGGACACTGAAGCTTTCTTT
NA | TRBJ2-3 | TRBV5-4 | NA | CASSLGEGLIDTQYF | TGTGCCAGCAGCTTGGGGGAAGGTTTAATCGATACGCAGTATTTT
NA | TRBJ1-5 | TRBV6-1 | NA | CASSEALRRENQPQHF | TGTGCCAGCAGTGAAGCGCTTCGGAGGGAAAATCAGCCCCAGCATTTT
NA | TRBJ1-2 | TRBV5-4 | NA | CASSLGGSEYGYTF | TGTGCCAGCAGCTTAGGGGGGTCGGAGTATGGCTACACCTTC
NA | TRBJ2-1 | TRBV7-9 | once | CASSSPLGPGDEQFF | TGTGCCAGCAGCTCACCACTAGGACCTGGGGATGAGCAGTTCTTC
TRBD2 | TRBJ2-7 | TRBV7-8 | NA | CASTPGSGASRDEQYF | TGTGCCAGCACCCCGGGTAGCGGGGCATCTCGGGACGAGCAGTACTTC
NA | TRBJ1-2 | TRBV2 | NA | CASSEALSPAYGYTF | TGTGCCAGCAGTGAAGCGCTGTCGCCCGCCTATGGCTACACCTTC
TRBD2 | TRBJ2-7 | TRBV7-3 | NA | CASSGSSGRVDEQYF | TGTGCCAGCAGCGGATCTAGCGGGAGGGTTGACGAGCAGTACTTC
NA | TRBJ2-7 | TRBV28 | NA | CASSLKWREISYEQYF | TGTGCCAGCAGCCTTAAGTGGCGTGAGATCTCCTACGAGCAGTACTTC
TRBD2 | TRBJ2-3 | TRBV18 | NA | CASSPLGLAVTDTQYF | TGTGCCAGCTCACCACTGGGACTAGCGGTCACAGATACGCAGTATTTT
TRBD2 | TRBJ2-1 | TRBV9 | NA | CASRPGLAGGAYNEQFF | TGTGCCAGCAGACCGGGACTAGCGGGAGGTGCCTACAATGAGCAGTTCTTC
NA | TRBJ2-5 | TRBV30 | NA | CAWSIGGTEETQYF | TGTGCCTGGAGTATAGGCGGGACCGAAGAGACCCAGTACTTC
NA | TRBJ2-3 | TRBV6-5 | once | CASSYSGYTDTQYF | TGTGCCAGCAGTTACTCGGGCTACACAGATACGCAGTATTTT
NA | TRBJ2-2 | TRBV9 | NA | CASSAYTGELFF | TGTGCCAGCAGCGCGTACACCGGGGAGCTGTTTTTT
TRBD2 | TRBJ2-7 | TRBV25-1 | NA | CASSGTSGRASYEQYF | TGTGCCAGCAGTGGCACTAGCGGGAGGGCTTCCTACGAGCAGTACTTC
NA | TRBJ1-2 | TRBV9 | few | CASSAGTYGYTF | TGTGCCAGCAGCGCAGGGACCTATGGCTACACCTTC
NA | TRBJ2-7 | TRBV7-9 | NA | CASSAVGEQYF | TGTGCCAGCAGCGCCGTCGGGGAGCAGTACTTC
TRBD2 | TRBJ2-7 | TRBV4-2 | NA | CASSDVPGLAIYEQYF | TGTGCCAGCAGCGACGTACCGGGACTAGCTATATACGAGCAGTACTTC
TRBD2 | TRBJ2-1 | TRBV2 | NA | CASSDPSGRTHNEQFF | TGTGCCAGCAGTGATCCTAGCGGGAGGACCCACAATGAGCAGTTCTTC
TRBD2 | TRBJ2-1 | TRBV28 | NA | CASSLGLANEQFF | TGTGCCAGCAGTTTGGGACTAGCTAATGAGCAGTTCTTC
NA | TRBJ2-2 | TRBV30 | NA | CAWSVYGELFF | TGTGCCTGGAGTGTATACGGGGAGCTGTTTTTT
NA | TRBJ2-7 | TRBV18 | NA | CASSPSGDIYEQYF | TGTGCCAGCTCACCTTCCGGGGATATTTACGAGCAGTACTTC
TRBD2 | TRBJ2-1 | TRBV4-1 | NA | CASSQDPGLAVYNEQFF | TGCGCCAGCAGCCAAGACCCCGGACTAGCGGTATACAATGAGCAGTTCTTC
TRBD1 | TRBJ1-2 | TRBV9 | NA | CASSVFQGQGPTSNGYTF | TGTGCCAGCAGCGTTTTTCAGGGACAGGGGCCCACATCCAATGGCTACACCTTC
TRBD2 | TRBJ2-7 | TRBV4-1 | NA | CASSQGTSGDTYEQYF | TGCGCCAGCAGCCAGGGGACTAGCGGGGATACCTACGAGCAGTACTTC
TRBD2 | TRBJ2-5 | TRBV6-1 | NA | CASSDRLAGIQETQYF | TGTGCCAGCAGTGATCGCTTAGCGGGTATCCAAGAGACCCAGTACTTC
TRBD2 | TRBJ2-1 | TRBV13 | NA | CASSRGAGGPNEQFF | TGTGCCAGCAGCAGAGGGGCGGGAGGGCCGAATGAGCAGTTCTTC
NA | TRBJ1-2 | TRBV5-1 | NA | CASSLDRLANYGYTF | TGCGCCAGCAGCTTGGACCGTCTAGCTAACTATGGCTACACCTTC
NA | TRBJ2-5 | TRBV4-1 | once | CASSQEGDQETQYF | TGCGCCAGCAGCCAAGAGGGGGACCAAGAGACCCAGTACTTC
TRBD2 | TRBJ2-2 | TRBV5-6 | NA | CASSLVVAGASGELFF | TGTGCCAGCAGCTTGGTAGTAGCGGGAGCGTCCGGGGAGCTGTTTTTT
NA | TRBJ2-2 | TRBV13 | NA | CASSERGELFF | TGTGCCAGCAGCGAACGCGGGGAGCTGTTTTTT
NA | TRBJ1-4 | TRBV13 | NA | CASSLRSVGNEKLFF | TGTGCCAGCAGCCTAAGGTCCGTGGGCAATGAAAAACTGTTTTTT
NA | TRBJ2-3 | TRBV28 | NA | CASSLEGGYSTDTQYF | TGTGCCAGCAGTTTGGAAGGCGGGTATAGCACAGATACGCAGTATTTT
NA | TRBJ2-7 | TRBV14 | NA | CASSPRDFSYEQYF | TGTGCCAGCAGCCCGAGGGACTTCTCCTACGAGCAGTACTTC
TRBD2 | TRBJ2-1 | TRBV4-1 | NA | CASSQGLAGGYNEQFF | TGCGCCAGCAGCCAAGGATTAGCGGGAGGGTACAATGAGCAGTTCTTC
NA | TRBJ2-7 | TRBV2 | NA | CASSVGSYEQYF | TGTGCCAGCAGTGTAGGCTCGTACGAGCAGTACTTC
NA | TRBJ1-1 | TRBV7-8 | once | CASSLERGRTEAFF | TGTGCCAGCAGCTTAGAGAGGGGCCGGACTGAAGCTTTCTTT
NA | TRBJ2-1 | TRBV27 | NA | CASTTNPAGEQFF | TGTGCCAGCACCACCAACCCAGCTGGGGAGCAGTTCTTC
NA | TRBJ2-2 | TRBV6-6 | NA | CASSWVFTGELFF | TGTGCCAGCAGTTGGGTTTTTACCGGGGAGCTGTTTTTT
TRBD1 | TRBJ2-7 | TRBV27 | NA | CASRYGTGDSYEQYF | TGTGCCAGCAGATACGGGACAGGGGACTCCTACGAGCAGTACTTC
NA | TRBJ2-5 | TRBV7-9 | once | CASSLKRTGRQETQYF | TGTGCCAGCAGCTTAAAGCGAACAGGACGGCAAGAGACCCAGTACTTC
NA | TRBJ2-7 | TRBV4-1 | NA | CASSQGYGSYEQYF | TGCGCCAGCAGCCAAGGTTATGGTTCCTACGAGCAGTACTTC
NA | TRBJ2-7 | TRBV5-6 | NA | CASSFGTPTYEQYF | TGTGCCAGCAGCTTCGGAACCCCCACCTACGAGCAGTACTTC
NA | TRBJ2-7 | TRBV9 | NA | CASSVVGDFYEQYF | TGTGCCAGCAGCGTAGTAGGAGATTTCTACGAGCAGTACTTC
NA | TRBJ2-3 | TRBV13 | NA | CASSLVGGRPTDTQYF | TGTGCCAGCAGCTTAGTAGGGGGTCGCCCCACAGATACGCAGTATTTT
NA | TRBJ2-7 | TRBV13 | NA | CASSPGDGRIYEQYF | TGTGCCAGCAGCCCAGGCGACGGCAGAATCTACGAGCAGTACTTC
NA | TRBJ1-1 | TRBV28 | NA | CASSPSERRWVNTEAFF | TGTGCCAGCTCCCCCTCGGAACGCAGGTGGGTGAACACTGAAGCTTTCTTT
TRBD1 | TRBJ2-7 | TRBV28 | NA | CASSLGTDYYEQYF | TGTGCCAGCAGTTTAGGGACAGACTACTACGAGCAGTACTTC
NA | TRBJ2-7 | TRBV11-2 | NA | CASSYGSRHEQYF | TGTGCCAGCAGTTACGGGTCTCGACACGAGCAGTACTTC
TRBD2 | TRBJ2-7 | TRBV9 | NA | CASSGGLAYEQYF | TGTGCCAGCAGCGGGGGACTAGCATACGAGCAGTACTTC
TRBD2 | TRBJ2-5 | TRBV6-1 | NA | CASSAGTSVWETQYF | TGTGCCAGCAGTGCTGGGACTAGCGTGTGGGAGACCCAGTACTTC
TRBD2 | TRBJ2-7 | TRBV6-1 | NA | CASSLSGSYEQYF | TGTGCCAGCAGTCTAAGCGGGAGCTACGAGCAGTACTTC
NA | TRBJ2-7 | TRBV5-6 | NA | CASSLQNSYEQYF | TGTGCCAGCAGCTTGCAGAACTCCTACGAGCAGTACTTC